The 9 T cell receptor beta chains below come from one sample, sequenced in a study of T-cell reconstitution after alpha-beta-depleted transplantation in children. As it was prepared, the TCRbeta library received unique molecular identifiers. TCRdb ran MiXCR on the PCR reads and lists one entry per CDR3 protein. This table holds 400,000 to 500,000 distinct CDR3 sequences, 11% found once. The sequencing here drew on PBMCs from the stem cell graft donor, taken from the stem cell graft. The receptors shown here come from a human donor who donated a stem cell graft to a child with acute myeloid leukemia.

A few counts support this clonotype. V and J are TRBV29-1 and TRBJ2-5; unclear D gene. Between the trimmed V and J ends, which lost 2 bases and 2 bases, there was a span of 9 bases. The CDR3 totals 13 residues. Germline V lookup: CDR1 SQVTM, CDR2 ANQGSEA. CDR3 nucleotides: TGCAGCGTTGAATCCGGGCTACAAGAGACCCAGTACTTC. The encoded protein is CSVESGLQETQYF.

The J gene is TRBJ2-1, the V gene TRBV5-1; 11 nucleotides match TRBD1. Germline V gene data show CDR1 as SGHRS and CDR2 as YFSETQ. J gave up 6 bases and V 9 bases, and 11 bases lay outside the gene matches. The CDR3 loop spans 15 amino acids. CDR3 sequence reads: CATRKGQGVGNEQFF. In nucleotides, the CDR3 is TGCGCCACCCGTAAGGGACAGGGGGTCGGCAATGAGCAGTTCTTC.

The V and J genes are TRBV12-3 or TRBV12-4 and TRBJ2-4; no definite D call. CDR3 length: 15 residues. The germline V and J ends were trimmed by 0 bases and 1 base, with 7 bases remaining between them. The CDR3 bases are TGTGCCAGCAGTTTAGCGTTCGGGGCCAAAAACATTCAGTACTTC. Encoded protein: CASSLAFGAKNIQYF.

This clonotype was recorded a few times. The chain has TRBV11-1 and TRBJ2-2; weak D call: TRBD2 (6 bases). The CDR3 is 18 residues long. Trimming pared 1 base from V and 2 bases from J, leaving 17 bases between. Germline V CDR1 and CDR2: SGHAT, FQDESV (reference sequence). CDR3 protein: CASSLVRLARNNTGELFF. The CDR3 coding sequence is TGTGCCAGCAGCTTAGTTAGGCTAGCGAGAAACAACACCGGGGAGCTGTTTTTT.

This clonotype has a handful of counts. V gene TRBV7-2 combines with J gene TRBJ1-2; D unclear. V was trimmed by 1 base and J by 6 bases, leaving 9 bases between them. The CDR3 covers 13 residues. Germline-derived CDR1 and CDR2 are SGHTA and FQGNSA. The CDR3 coding sequence is TGTGCCAGCAGCTTAGGGGCCAGCGATGGCTACACCTTC. The encoded protein is CASSLGASDGYTF.

Of note for this clonotype: One junction end disagrees with the germline gene, perhaps due to a read error. The chain uses TRBV5-1 and TRBJ2-7, with D uncertain. This CDR3 contains 11 residues. CDR1 and CDR2 from the germline V gene are SGHRS and YFSETQ. The CDR3 is CASSLEHEQHF. The CDR3 DNA reads as TGCGCCAGCAGCTTGGAACACGAGCAGCACTTC.

V and J are TRBV29-1 and TRBJ2-7; the match to TRBD1 covers 8 bases. Germline V lookup: CDR1 SQVTM, CDR2 ANQGSEA. This CDR3 is built from 13 residues. J was trimmed by 9 bases and V by 3 bases; bases with no gene match: 10. CDR3 sequence reads: CSVDGGTGEGQYF. The CDR3, as DNA: TGCAGCGTTGATGGAGGGACAGGTGAGGGGCAGTACTTC.

The chain carries TRBV5-1 and TRBJ2-5; the match to TRBD1 covers 9 bases. The CDR3 length is 15 residues. V shed 4 bases, J shed 6 bases, and the junction held 10 bases outside the gene matches. Germline assignment: CDR1 SGHRS and CDR2 YFSETQ. CDR3 amino acids: CASSDPQGAGQTQYF. CDR3 DNA: TGCGCCAGCAGCGATCCACAGGGGGCAGGGCAGACCCAGTACTTC.

This clonotype was detected a few times. This chain uses TRBV3-1 with TRBJ2-7; TRBD2 aligns across 7 bases. Losses at the gene ends were 2 bases for V and 3 bases for J; bases not matched to a gene: 7. This CDR3 spans 15 amino acids. Germline CDR1 reads LGHDT; CDR2 reads YNNKEL (reference sequence). The CDR3 protein is CASSQTGGRLYEQYF. The CDR3 region has the DNA TGTGCCAGCAGCCAAACGGGGGGTCGCCTCTACGAGCAGTACTTC.